Shown below are 17 T cell receptor beta chains from a single sample sequenced in a study of early T cells in non-severe SARS-CoV-2 infection. TCRdb recomputed calls from the 5' RACE reads with MiXCR, one row per CDR3 protein. The table includes tens of thousands of distinct CDR3 sequences, roughly 9.2% detected once. Sequences were obtained from whole blood. The receptors come from an adult who was a healthcare worker with PCR-confirmed SARS-CoV-2 infection or an uninfected control (not recorded which).

This clonotype was picked up many times. The chain carries TRBV7-2 and TRBJ1-3, with TRBD1 matching 9 bases. CDR3 length: 18 residues. With 5 bases clipped from V and 0 bases from J, the junction kept 11 bases outside the gene matches. Germline-derived CDR1 and CDR2 are SGHTA and FQGNSA. The chain's CDR3 is CASSKGPGTGNSGNTIYF. DNA of the CDR3: TGTGCCAGCAGCAAAGGTCCCGGGACAGGGAACTCTGGAAACACCATATATTTT.

This clonotype was observed many times. The V gene is TRBV18, the J gene TRBJ1-1; 8 nucleotides line up with TRBD1. With 6 bases clipped from V and 1 base from J, the junction kept 10 bases outside the gene matches. This CDR3 is 16 amino acids long. CDR1 is KGHSH and CDR2 is LQKENI in the germline V gene. The CDR3 protein is CASSRPTGEANTEAFF. CDR3 coding DNA: TGTGCCAGCTCCCGCCCGACAGGGGAGGCGAACACTGAAGCTTTCTTT.

The rearrangement uses TRBV12-3 or TRBV12-4 and TRBJ1-4; 8 nucleotides match TRBD1. This CDR3 is 15 amino acids long. Trimming took 3 bases from V and 7 from J; bases not matched to a gene: 7. CDR3 nucleotides: TGTGCCAGCAGTTTTATGCAGGGGGCGGGTGAAAAACTGTTTTTT. This sequence encodes CASSFMQGAGEKLFF.

This clonotype was seen a few times. The chain is built from TRBV6-5 and TRBJ1-3; 7 positions agree with TRBD1. The CDR3 is 17 amino acids. Per the germline V gene, CDR1 is MNHEY and CDR2 is SVGAGI. The J segment lost 0 bases and the V segment lost 5 bases, leaving 10 bases of the junction unmatched. The CDR3: CASSRGQTLSSGNTIYF. In DNA, the CDR3 is TGTGCCAGCAGTAGGGGACAGACACTTAGCTCTGGAAACACCATATATTTT.

In its sample, this clonotype was seen many times. CDR3 sequence (DNA): TGTGCCAGCAGCTATGGACTAGCGGGCTCCTACAATGAGCAGTTCTTC. Translating gives CASSYGLAGSYNEQFF. The rearrangement uses TRBV3-1 and TRBJ2-1; 11 bases agree with TRBD2. The CDR3 covers 16 residues. Germline CDR1 and CDR2: LGHDT and YNNKEL (reference sequence). The junction had 3 bases not matched to a gene; V was cut back by 5 bases and J by 0 bases.

This clonotype was detected many times. This sequence joins TRBV12-3 or TRBV12-4 and TRBJ2-1, with D possibly TRBD2 on 6 matching bases. The CDR3 covers 15 residues. The germline V and J ends were trimmed by 2 bases and 7 bases, with 15 bases remaining between them. CDR3 DNA: TGTGCCAGCAGTTTAAAAGGCGGGGTGGGGAATGAGCAGTTCTTC. Translated, it gives CASSLKGGVGNEQFF.

This clonotype was found many times. Relative to the germline gene, one junction end is altered; a read error may explain this. This chain joins TRBV6-6 and TRBJ1-1, with D unresolved. CDR1 is MNHNY, CDR2 SVGAGI, per germline (reference sequence). This CDR3 has 14 amino acids. Here the CDR3 reads CASILGGSNTEVFF. The CDR3 coding sequence is TGTGCCAGCATTTTAGGCGGATCGAACACTGAAGTTTTCTTT.

The V gene is TRBV11-1, the J gene TRBJ2-4; D is unresolved. Germline-derived CDR1 and CDR2 are SGHAT and FQDESV (reference sequence). The CDR3 totals 14 residues. V lost 2 bases, J lost 2 bases, and 7 bases lay in between. The CDR3 is CASSLSLTKNIQYF. The CDR3 nucleotides read TGTGCCAGCAGCTTAAGTCTGACCAAAAACATTCAGTACTTC.

This clonotype was observed many times. The rearrangement joins TRBV5-1 to TRBJ1-2; D is unresolved. CDR3 size: 12 residues. V shed 4 bases and J shed 0 bases, with 4 bases lying between them. Germline V gene lookup returns CDR1 SGHRS and CDR2 YFSETQ. CDR3 DNA sequence: TGCGCCAGCAGCAGGGCTAACTATGGCTACACCTTC. Translation: CASSRANYGYTF. Based on the CDR3 plus reference TRBV5-1 and TRBJ1-2, the full variable domain is KAGVTQTPRYLIKTRGQQVTLSCSPISGHRSVSWYQQTPGQGLQFLFEYFSETQRNKGNFPGRFSGRQFSNSRSEMNVSTLELGDSALYLCASSRANYGYTFGSGTRLTVV.

The sample holds many counts of this clonotype. The gene calls are TRBV20-1 and TRBJ2-1; 9 positions match TRBD2. The CDR3 is 17 residues long. Germline CDR1 DFQATT, CDR2 SNEGSKA (reference sequence). V lost 0 bases and J lost 1; bases outside the gene matches: 7. The CDR3 nucleotides are TGCAGTGCTAGAGATGTGGCGGGAGGGGGTTCCTACAATGAGCAGTTCTTC. Translation gives CSARDVAGGGSYNEQFF.

This clonotype was picked up many times. The chain recombines TRBV14 with TRBJ1-2; D might be TRBD1 (5 bases). Germline V gene lookup returns CDR1 SGHDN and CDR2 FVKESK. This CDR3 region has 14 residues. The germline V and J ends were trimmed by 2 bases and 4 bases, with 11 bases remaining between them. The CDR3 bases are TGTGCCAGCAGCCAACGGGGGATCAGCTATGGCTACACCTTC. This translates into CASSQRGISYGYTF.

In its sample, this clonotype was seen a few times. The V and J genes are TRBV19 and TRBJ2-7, with D perhaps TRBD1 (5 bases). CDR1 is LNHDA and CDR2 is SQIVND in the germline V gene (reference sequence). V was pared by 5 bases and J by 7 bases, with 15 bases between. CDR3 size: 13 residues. The CDR3 loop reads CASSPQQGTEQYF. The CDR3 nucleotides are TGTGCCAGTAGTCCACAGCAGGGTACTGAGCAGTACTTC.

This chain connects TRBV27 to TRBJ2-2; D gene ambiguous. Per germline, CDR1 MNHEY and CDR2 SMNVEV (reference sequence). The CDR3 runs 11 residues. Trimming removed 4 bases at V and 7 bases at J, with 4 bases between. This chain's CDR3 is CASSSGGELFF. For the CDR3, the DNA is TGTGCCAGCAGTTCTGGCGGGGAGCTGTTTTTT.

At least ten counts were recorded for this clonotype. This chain links TRBV27 with TRBJ2-1, with TRBD2 matching over 11 bases. The ends lost 4 bases at V and 6 bases at J; junction bases unmatched: 5. CDR1 and CDR2 (germline): MNHEY, SMNVEV (reference sequence). The CDR3 consists of 15 residues. This CDR3 reads CASSSLAGGINEQFF. The CDR3 nucleotides read TGTGCCAGCAGTTCCTTAGCGGGAGGGATCAATGAGCAGTTCTTC.

Points on this clonotype: Given a much more abundant clone one base away, this may be a read error. CDR3 coding DNA: TGTGCCGGCAGTTACTCTGACTCCTACAATGAGCAGTTCTTC. It specifies CAGSYSDSYNEQFF. This chain uses TRBV6-6 with TRBJ2-1; D ambiguous. The length of the CDR3 is 14 residues. Germline lookup yields CDR1 MNHNY and CDR2 SVGAGI (reference sequence).

There are many counts of this clonotype. This chain connects TRBV7-2 to TRBJ2-1; D call uncertain. Germline V gene lookup returns CDR1 SGHTA and CDR2 FQGNSA. The V and J ends lost 1 base and 3 bases respectively, with 10 bases between them. This CDR3 contains 15 residues. The CDR3 bases are TGTGCCAGCAGCTTAGACGGAATGCTCTACAATGAGCAGTTCTTC. This sequence encodes CASSLDGMLYNEQFF. The entire variable domain, with the rest obtained from reference TRBV7-2 and TRBJ2-1, is as follows: GAGVSQSPSNKVTEKGKDVELRCDPISGHTALYWYRQSLGQGLEFLIYFQGNSAPDKSGLPSDRFSAERTGGSVSTLTIQRTQQEDSAVYLCASSLDGMLYNEQFFGPGTRLTVL.

Many counts were recorded for this clonotype. The chain carries TRBV6-1 and TRBJ2-1; a possible D gene is TRBD2 (7 bases). Germline values: CDR1 MNHNS, CDR2 SASEGT. The V gene lost 7 bases and the J gene lost 6 bases, with 22 bases spanning the gap. This CDR3 contains 16 residues. The chain's CDR3 is CASILADGGQVNEQFF. DNA of the CDR3: TGTGCCAGCATCCTAGCCGACGGGGGGCAAGTCAATGAGCAGTTCTTC.